These 30 T cell receptor beta chains were sequenced from one sample in a study of PD-L1 blockade in urothelial cancer. TCRdb's table, derived via immunoSEQ multiplex PCR, lists solely in-frame clones and lacks some. The table includes about 30,000 clones, around 89% detected once. As for time point: peripheral blood 6 weeks after treatment start. The starting material was PBMCs, obtained around atezolizumab (anti-PD-L1) treatment. The source is a man aged 80 or over with urothelial cancer.

This sequence joins TRBV30 and TRBJ2-7, with a possible D match to TRBD1 (6 bases). The CDR3 is 14 amino acids. Trimming removed 1 base at V and 2 bases at J, with 12 bases between. CDR1 is GTSNPN and CDR2 is SVGIG in the germline V gene (reference sequence). The CDR3 sequence: CAWSDLRTAYEQYF. The CDR3 DNA reads as TGTGCCTGGAGTGACCTAAGGACAGCCTACGAGCAGTACTTC.

J is TRBJ2-6 and V is TRBV21-1; the D call TRBD1 from the table was never checked on the DNA. TRBV21-1 is a pseudogene segment. The length of the CDR3 is 16 residues. CDR3 sequence (DNA): TGTGCCAGCAGCACGGACAGGAGCTCTGGGGCCAACGTCCTGACTTTC. Its translation: CASSTDRSSGANVLTF.

This chain links TRBV2 with TRBJ1-1, with D possibly being TRBD1 (5 bases). CDR3 length equals 15 residues. Germline values: CDR1 SNHLY, CDR2 FYNNEI. V lost 2 bases, J lost 5 bases, and 15 bases lay in between. The CDR3 DNA reads as TGTGCCAGCAGTGAACCCCTTGTGGGGGGAACTGAAGCTTTCTTT. Translated: CASSEPLVGGTEAFF.

The chain is built from TRBV30 and TRBJ1-3; perhaps TRBD1 as D (6 bases). V shed 7 bases and J shed 0 bases, with 13 bases lying between them. Germline assignment: CDR1 GTSNPN and CDR2 SVGIG (reference sequence). CDR3 length equals 14 residues. The DNA of the CDR3 is TGTGCCTCAATTCGGACAGTCTCTGGAAACACCATATATTTT. As protein: CASIRTVSGNTIYF.

The chain joins TRBV4-3 to TRBJ2-1; 7 bases agree with TRBD2. The CDR3 runs 17 residues. Trimming cost V 1 base and J 3 bases; bases outside gene matches: 9. Looked up from germline, CDR1 is LGHNA and CDR2 is YSLEER. The CDR3 loop reads CASSQGPAGDYYNEQFF. The CDR3, as DNA: TGCGCCAGCAGCCAAGGCCCGGCGGGAGACTACTACAATGAGCAGTTCTTC.

The V gene is TRBV28, the J gene TRBJ2-7, with D unclear. The V gene lost 3 bases and the J gene lost 1 base, with 7 bases spanning the gap. The germline V gene has CDR1 MDHEN and CDR2 SYDVKM. The CDR3 extends over 13 amino acids. CDR3 loop: CASSFHFSYEQYF. In DNA form, the CDR3 reads TGTGCCAGCAGTTTCCACTTTTCCTACGAGCAGTACTTC.

V and J are TRBV2 and TRBJ2-4; a weak D match, TRBD1 (5 bases). Germline V gives CDR1 SNHLY, CDR2 FYNNEI. The V end was cut by 4 bases, the J end by 0 bases, with 13 bases between. This CDR3 has 16 amino acids. CDR3 coding DNA: TGTGCCAGCAGTGTGGGGCAGATCCTAGCCAAAAACATTCAGTACTTC. Residues: CASSVGQILAKNIQYF.

V and J are TRBV13 and TRBJ2-1; weak D call: TRBD2 (6 bases). This CDR3 is 14 amino acids long. V was trimmed by 4 bases and J by 5 bases, leaving 12 bases between them. Germline V lookup: CDR1 PRHDT, CDR2 FYEKMQ (reference sequence). The CDR3: CASSSTGVHNEQFF. The CDR3 DNA follows: TGTGCCAGCAGCTCAACGGGAGTCCACAATGAGCAGTTCTTC.

This clone occurred a few times. The chain carries TRBV6-5 and TRBJ2-7; 8 bases align to TRBD1. Germline-derived CDR1 and CDR2 are MNHEY and SVGAGI. The trim removed 2 bases at V and 3 bases at J, leaving 6 bases unmatched. This CDR3 comprises 15 residues. The CDR3 is CASSYTGGSRYEQYF. The CDR3 bases are TGTGCCAGCAGTTACACAGGGGGGTCACGCTACGAGCAGTACTTC.

This clone has a handful of counts. The J gene is TRBJ2-3, the V gene TRBV6-4, with D possibly being TRBD2 (6 bases). V dropped 3 bases and J dropped 6 bases, with 10 bases sitting between them. Germline V gene data show CDR1 as MRHNA and CDR2 as SNTAGT. The CDR3 runs 13 residues. CDR3 DNA: TGTGCCAGCAGTGATGGGGAGGCGGATACGCAGTATTTT. Its translation is CASSDGEADTQYF.

The V call is TRBV19, the J call TRBJ2-7; no clear D gene. CDR3 length: 12 residues. The V end lost 3 bases, the J end lost 4 bases, and 7 bases lay between the germline ends. Germline CDR1 and CDR2: LNHDA and SQIVND (reference sequence). The DNA for the CDR3 is TGTGCCAGTAGTATGACACCATACGAGCAGTACTTC. This sequence encodes CASSMTPYEQYF.

This chain connects TRBV29-1 to TRBJ2-7; 9 bases map to TRBD2. Germline V CDR1 and CDR2: SQVTM, ANQGSEA. V lost 4 bases to trimming and J lost 6 bases; unmatched junction nucleotides: 7. The CDR3 runs 13 residues. Here the CDR3 reads CSVAVLAGGEQYF. The CDR3 bases are TGCAGCGTTGCTGTACTAGCGGGCGGCGAGCAGTACTTC.

The CDR3 here is CASRSVLLGLAGKNEQFF. Written as DNA, the CDR3 is TGTGCCAGCAGATCTGTGTTACTGGGACTAGCGGGGAAGAATGAGCAGTTCTTC. V usage is TRBV5-6 and J usage is TRBJ2-1; 13 bases align to TRBD2. CDR3 length: 18 residues. Germline CDR1 reads SGHDT; CDR2 reads YYEEEE. J gave up 7 bases and V 5 bases, and 15 bases lay outside the gene matches. Full variable domain (remainder filled in from reference TRBV5-6 and TRBJ2-1): DAGVTQSPTHLIKTRGQQVTLRCSPKSGHDTVSWYQQALGQGPQFIFQYYEEEERQRGNFPDRFSGHQFPNYSSELNVNALLLGDSALYLCASRSVLLGLAGKNEQFFGPGTRLTVL.

This clone was seen only once. This sequence joins TRBV6-4 and TRBJ1-4; D is possibly TRBD1 (6 bases). Germline-derived CDR1 and CDR2 are MRHNA and SNTAGT. The CDR3 totals 17 residues. V was shortened by 5 bases and J by 3 bases, with 19 bases between the two germline ends. The CDR3 loop reads CASSTPEGEEANEKLFF. CDR3 nucleotides: TGTGCCAGCAGTACCCCCGAGGGGGAAGAAGCTAATGAAAAACTGTTTTTT.

The chain joins TRBV5-1 to TRBJ2-3, with 7 bases lining up with TRBD2. Germline CDR1 and CDR2: SGHRS and YFSETQ. The V gene end was trimmed by 4 bases and the J gene end by 7 bases; junction bases not matched to a gene: 9. The CDR3 loop spans 14 amino acids. DNA of the CDR3: TGCGCCAGCAGCGCGGGCGGGAGTGGAAATACGCAGTATTTT. This gives the protein CASSAGGSGNTQYF.

The chain combines TRBV5-6 with TRBJ1-2, with TRBD1 matching over 8 bases. Germline loops: CDR1 SGHDT, CDR2 YYEEEE. J was trimmed by 4 bases and V by 4 bases; bases with no gene match: 9. The CDR3 runs 15 residues. CDR3 sequence (DNA): TGTGCCAGCAGCCGAACGGACAGGGATCTCTATGGCTACACCTTC. Its protein product is CASSRTDRDLYGYTF.

By sample share, this clone is medium-sized. The rearrangement joins TRBV5-1 to TRBJ2-7; 11 positions match TRBD1. Unmatched junction bases numbered 5, after V lost 6 bases and J lost 3 bases. CDR1 and CDR2 (germline): SGHRS, YFSETQ. CDR3 size: 14 residues. The CDR3, as DNA: TGCGCCAGCAACTCGGGACAGGGGGTCTACGAGCAGTACTTC. Translated, it gives CASNSGQGVYEQYF.

The V gene is TRBV4-2, the J gene TRBJ2-7, with 9 bases matching TRBD2. The V and J ends lost 0 bases and 1 base, in that order; junction bases with no gene match: 7. This CDR3 is built from 17 residues. Germline CDR1 LGHNA, CDR2 YNFKEQ. The CDR3 sequence: CASSQEVLAGRSYEQYF. CDR3 bases: TGTGCCAGCAGCCAAGAAGTACTAGCGGGCCGGTCCTACGAGCAGTACTTC.

This chain joins TRBV30 and TRBJ1-4; TRBD1 might be the D (5 bases). From germline, CDR1 is GTSNPN and CDR2 SVGIG (reference sequence). V lost 0 bases, J lost 4 bases, and 9 bases lay in between. CDR3 length: 14 residues. The CDR3, as DNA: TGTGCCTGGAGTGTCGACAGTTTTAATGAAAAACTGTTTTTT. Translation: CAWSVDSFNEKLFF. Based on the CDR3 plus reference TRBV30 and TRBJ1-4, the full variable domain is SQTIHQWPATLVQPVGSPLSLECTVEGTSNPNLYWYRQAAGRGLQLLFYSVGIGQISSEVPQNLSASRPQDRQFILSSKKLLLSDSGFYLCAWSVDSFNEKLFFGSGTQLSVL.

V and J are TRBV20-1 and TRBJ2-3; D is ambiguous. Trimming took 6 bases from V and 6 from J, leaving 10 bases between them. The CDR3 length is 11 residues. CDR1 is DFQATT, CDR2 SNEGSKA, per germline (reference sequence). The CDR3 nucleotides are TGCAGTGCCATAGCTTACGATACGCAGTATTTT. Translation gives CSAIAYDTQYF.

J is TRBJ1-1 and V is TRBV5-5; 7 bases fit TRBD1. V was pared by 0 bases and J by 4 bases, with 12 bases of the junction left unmatched. In germline, CDR1 is SGHKS, CDR2 YYEKEE (reference sequence). The CDR3 spans 17 residues. CDR3 in DNA: TGTGCCAGCAGCTTGGCCCCCGACAGGGCTGGAGGCACTGAAGCTTTCTTT. Translating it yields CASSLAPDRAGGTEAFF. Full variable domain (outside the CDR3, taken from reference TRBV5-5 and TRBJ1-1): DAGVTQSPTHLIKTRGQQVTLRCSPISGHKSVSWYQQVLGQGPQFIFQYYEKEERGRGNFPDRFSARQFPNYSSELNVNALLLGDSALYLCASSLAPDRAGGTEAFFGQGTRLTVV.

This chain uses TRBV7-2 with TRBJ2-3, with a tentative D call TRBD1 (7 bases). With 1 base removed from V and 8 bases from J, the gap between germline ends came to 19 bases. CDR1 and CDR2 (germline): SGHTA, FQGNSA. The CDR3 spans 16 residues. CDR3 loop: CASSLVRGDKGGTQYF. CDR3 bases: TGTGCCAGCAGCTTAGTCAGGGGGGACAAGGGGGGTACGCAGTATTTT.

This clone was seen a single time. The chain uses TRBV5-4 and TRBJ1-4; TRBD1 might be the D (5 bases). Per germline, CDR1 SGHNT and CDR2 YYREEE (reference sequence). The CDR3 totals 17 residues. Trimming removed 0 bases at V and 8 bases at J, with 20 bases between. CDR3: CASSLAAMGGIGEKLFF. In DNA form, the CDR3 reads TGTGCCAGCAGCTTGGCAGCTATGGGGGGAATAGGCGAAAAACTGTTTTTT. Looking up the rest from reference TRBV5-4 and TRBJ1-4 gives the full variable domain: ETGVTQSPTHLIKTRGQQVTLRCSSQSGHNTVSWYQQALGQGPQFIFQYYREEENGRGNFPPRFSGLQFPNYSSELNVNALELDDSALYLCASSLAAMGGIGEKLFFGSGTQLSVL.

V usage is TRBV6-1 and J usage is TRBJ1-1, with D tentatively TRBD1 (6 bases). CDR3 length: 15 amino acids. Per the germline V gene, CDR1 is MNHNS and CDR2 is SASEGT. V dropped 6 bases and J dropped 0 bases, with 14 bases sitting between them. CDR3 nucleotides: TGTGCCAGCAGCCAGGGGCGGGGGCTGAACACTGAAGCTTTCTTT. This translates into CASSQGRGLNTEAFF.

The rearrangement uses TRBV10-3 and TRBJ2-3; D might be TRBD2 (5 bases). Germline loops: CDR1 ENHRY, CDR2 SYGVKD. CDR3 length equals 14 residues. V lost 4 bases and J lost 5, with 13 bases in between. CDR3 nucleotides: TGTGCCATCAGTGGAGCTAGAGGGAGAGATACGCAGTATTTT. Protein product: CAISGARGRDTQYF.

This chain connects TRBV5-1 to TRBJ2-3; 9 bases match TRBD2. Unmatched junction bases numbered 4, after V lost 3 bases and J lost 5 bases. The CDR3 consists of 14 residues. Looked up from germline, CDR1 is SGHRS and CDR2 is YFSETQ. Here the CDR3 reads CASSWGLARDTQYF. The CDR3 coding sequence is TGCGCCAGCAGCTGGGGACTAGCAAGAGATACGCAGTATTTT.

The V call is TRBV6-5, the J call TRBJ2-6; no reliable D call. Germline CDR1 and CDR2: MNHEY and SVGAGI. The CDR3 contains 15 residues. V was clipped by 4 bases and J by 1 base, with 8 bases between them. CDR3: CASSSTVSGANVLTF. DNA of the CDR3: TGTGCCAGCAGTTCCACAGTTTCTGGGGCCAACGTCCTGACTTTC.

The CDR3 DNA reads TGTGCCAGCAGCCGCGGACAGCGCAATCAGCCCCAGCATTTT. It yields the protein CASSRGQRNQPQHF. The chain joins TRBV6-5 to TRBJ1-5; possible D gene TRBD1, 6 bases. V was shortened by 6 bases and J by 2 bases, with 11 bases between the two germline ends. CDR1 and CDR2 (germline): MNHEY, SVGAGI. There are 14 residues in the CDR3.

A note on this clone: Other DNA sequences from this sample encode an identical CDR3 as well. This chain links TRBV5-1 with TRBJ2-7; 11 positions match TRBD2. The CDR3 contains 14 residues. The V gene's germline CDR1 is SGHRS and CDR2 YFSETQ. V trimming: 4 bases; J trimming: 3 bases; junction bases outside the gene matches: 3. This chain's CDR3 is CASSPTSGSYEQYF. The DNA for the CDR3 is TGCGCCAGCAGCCCTACTAGCGGGAGCTACGAGCAGTACTTC.

This chain uses TRBV28 with TRBJ2-7, with 7 bases aligning to TRBD1. Germline V CDR1 and CDR2: MDHEN, SYDVKM. Trimming at V came to 2 bases and at J to 4 bases, leaving 8 bases not matched to a gene. The CDR3 contains 15 residues. The CDR3 region is CASSLQTGTVYEQYF. DNA for the CDR3: TGTGCCAGCAGTTTACAGACAGGGACGGTTTACGAGCAGTACTTC.